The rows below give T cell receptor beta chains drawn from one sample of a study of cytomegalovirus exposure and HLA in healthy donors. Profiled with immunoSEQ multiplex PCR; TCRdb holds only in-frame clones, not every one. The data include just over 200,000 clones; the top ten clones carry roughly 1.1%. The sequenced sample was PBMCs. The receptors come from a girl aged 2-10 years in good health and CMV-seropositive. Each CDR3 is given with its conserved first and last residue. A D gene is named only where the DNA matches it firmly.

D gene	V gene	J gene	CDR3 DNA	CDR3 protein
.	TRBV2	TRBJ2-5	TGTGCCAGCAGCGGACTCGAGGAGACCCAGTACTTC	CASSGLEETQYF
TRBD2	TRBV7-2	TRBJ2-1	TGTGCCAGCAGCACAGCACTAGCGGGAGATGCGTTCTTC	CASSTALAGDAFF
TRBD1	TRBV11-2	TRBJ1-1	TGTGCCAGCAGTTCAGACAGGGACATCACTGAAGCTTTCTTT	CASSSDRDITEAFF
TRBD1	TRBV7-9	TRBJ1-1	TGTGCCATAGACCGGGACAGGGGTTCGGTTGCCACTGAAGCTTTCTTT	CAIDRDRGSVATEAFF
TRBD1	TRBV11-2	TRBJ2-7	TGTGCCAGCAGCTTCGGACAGGTTGTACCCGAGCAGTACTTC	CASSFGQVVPEQYF
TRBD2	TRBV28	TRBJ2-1	TGTGCCAGCAGTTTAGGTGGGCTAGCGGGTGAGCAGTTCTTC	CASSLGGLAGEQFF
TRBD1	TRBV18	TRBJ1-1	TGTGCCAGCTCACCAGAGACAGGGGTGACTGAAGCTTTCTTT	CASSPETGVTEAFF
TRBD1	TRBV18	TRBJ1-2	TGTGCCAGCTCACAGGGGACAGTCTATGGCTACACCTTC	CASSQGTVYGYTF
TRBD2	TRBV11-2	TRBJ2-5	TGTGCCAGCAGCCCTGGTTTAGGACTAGCGGTGGCAGAGACCCAGTACTTC	CASSPGLGLAVAETQYF
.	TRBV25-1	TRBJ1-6	TGTGCCAGCACCCTATCGGGGAATTCACCCCTCCACTTT	CASTLSGNSPLHF
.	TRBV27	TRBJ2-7	TGTGCCAGCAGCAACCGGGACACATCGGTGGCCTACGAGCAGTACTTC	CASSNRDTSVAYEQYF
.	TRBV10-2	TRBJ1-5	TGCGCCACCTCGGGGATCTCCATTCTCTCCCCGCTTAATCAGCCCCAGCATTTT	CATSGISILSPLNQPQHF
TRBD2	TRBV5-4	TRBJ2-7	TGTGCCAGCAGCTTGAAAGCGGGAATAGCCTACGAGCAGTACTTC	CASSLKAGIAYEQYF